This T cell receptor beta chain was observed in a study of blood T cell repertoires in COVID-19. Background on the study: The study drew acute and convalescent COVID-19 samples from the United States, Italy and Spain. The cDNA or gDNA used as material had been derived from T cells, B-cell-depleted T cells, or PBMCs.

Assay used: immunoSEQ multiplex PCR; TCRdb lists only in-frame clones, some missing. The sample has roughly 27,000 clones, nearly 90% seen once. The V gene's germline CDR1 is GTSNPN and CDR2 SVGIG (reference sequence). V was shortened by 5 bases and J by 0 bases, with 11 bases between the two germline ends. The CDR3 runs to 14 residues. This sequence was found in a woman in her sixties or seventies with active COVID-19. Material: peripheral blood. The genes are TRBV30 and TRBJ1-5; weak D call: TRBD1 (6 bases). Here the CDR3 reads CAWAGTNSNQPQHF. CDR3 DNA: TGTGCCTGGGCCGGGACAAATAGCAATCAGCCCCAGCATTTT.